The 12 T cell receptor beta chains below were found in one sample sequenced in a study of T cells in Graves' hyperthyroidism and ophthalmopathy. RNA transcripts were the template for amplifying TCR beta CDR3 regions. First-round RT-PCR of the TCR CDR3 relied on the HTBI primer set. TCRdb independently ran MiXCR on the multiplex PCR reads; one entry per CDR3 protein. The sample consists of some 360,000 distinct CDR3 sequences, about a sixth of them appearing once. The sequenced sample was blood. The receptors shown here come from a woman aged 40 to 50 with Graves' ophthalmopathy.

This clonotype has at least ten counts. The CDR3 DNA reads as TGTGCCAGCAACCTCGACGGGCTAACGACTCACTATGGCTACACCTTC. Encoded protein: CASNLDGLTTHYGYTF. V usage is TRBV28 and J usage is TRBJ1-2; D uncertain. This CDR3 is built from 16 residues. Germline CDR1 reads MDHEN; CDR2 reads SYDVKM. V was clipped by 7 bases and J by 3 bases, with 21 bases between them.

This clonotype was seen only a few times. CDR3 in DNA: TGTGCCAGCAGTGGACAGGGTCGTTCCTACGAGCAGTACTTC. This codes for CASSGQGRSYEQYF. This sequence joins TRBV12-3 or TRBV12-4 and TRBJ2-7, with TRBD1 identical over 8 bases. Trimming at V came to 5 bases and at J to 1 base, leaving 4 bases not matched to a gene. This CDR3 has 14 residues.

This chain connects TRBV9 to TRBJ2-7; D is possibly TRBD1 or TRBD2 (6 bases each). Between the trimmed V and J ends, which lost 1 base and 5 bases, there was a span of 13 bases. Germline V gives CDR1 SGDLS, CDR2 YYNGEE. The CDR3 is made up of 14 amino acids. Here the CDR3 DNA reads TGTGCCAGCAGCGTAACGCCGGGGGCAAACGAGCAGTACTTC. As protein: CASSVTPGANEQYF.

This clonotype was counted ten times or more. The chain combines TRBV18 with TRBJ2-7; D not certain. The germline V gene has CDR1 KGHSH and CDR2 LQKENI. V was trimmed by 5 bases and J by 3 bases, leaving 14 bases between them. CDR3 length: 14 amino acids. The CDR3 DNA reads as TGTGCCAGCTCATCTCTGGCTTCGGTCTACGAGCAGTACTTC. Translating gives CASSSLASVYEQYF.

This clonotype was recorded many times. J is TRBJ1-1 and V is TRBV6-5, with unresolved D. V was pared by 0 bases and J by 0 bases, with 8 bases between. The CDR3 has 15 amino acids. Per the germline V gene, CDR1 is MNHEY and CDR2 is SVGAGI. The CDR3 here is CASSYSGGLNTEAFF. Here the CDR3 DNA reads TGTGCCAGCAGTTACTCAGGTGGGCTGAACACTGAAGCTTTCTTT.

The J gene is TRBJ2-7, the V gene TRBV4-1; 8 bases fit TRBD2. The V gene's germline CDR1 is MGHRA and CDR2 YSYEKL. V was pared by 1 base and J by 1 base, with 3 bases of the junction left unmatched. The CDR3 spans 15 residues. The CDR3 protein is CASSQALAVSYEQYF. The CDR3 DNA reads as TGCGCCAGCAGCCAAGCACTAGCGGTATCCTACGAGCAGTACTTC.

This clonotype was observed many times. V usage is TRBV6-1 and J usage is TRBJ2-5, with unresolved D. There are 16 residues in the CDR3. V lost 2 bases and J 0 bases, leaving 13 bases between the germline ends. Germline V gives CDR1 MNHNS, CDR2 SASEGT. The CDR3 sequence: CASSEWNTWYQETQYF. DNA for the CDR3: TGTGCCAGCAGTGAATGGAACACCTGGTACCAAGAGACCCAGTACTTC.

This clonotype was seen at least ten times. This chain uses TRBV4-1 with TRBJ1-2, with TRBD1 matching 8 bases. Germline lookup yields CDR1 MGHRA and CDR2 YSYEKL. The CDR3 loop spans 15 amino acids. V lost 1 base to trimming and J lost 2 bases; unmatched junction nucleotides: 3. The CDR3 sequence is CASSQARQGNYGYTF. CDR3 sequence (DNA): TGCGCCAGCAGCCAAGCTCGACAGGGGAACTATGGCTACACCTTC.

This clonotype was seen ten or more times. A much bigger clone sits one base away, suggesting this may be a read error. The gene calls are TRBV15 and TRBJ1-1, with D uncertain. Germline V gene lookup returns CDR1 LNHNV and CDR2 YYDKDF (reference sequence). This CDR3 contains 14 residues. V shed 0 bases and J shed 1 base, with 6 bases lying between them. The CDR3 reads CATSRDGANTEAFF. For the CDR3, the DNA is TGTGCCACCAGCAGAGATGGAGCGAACACTGAAGCTTTCTTT.

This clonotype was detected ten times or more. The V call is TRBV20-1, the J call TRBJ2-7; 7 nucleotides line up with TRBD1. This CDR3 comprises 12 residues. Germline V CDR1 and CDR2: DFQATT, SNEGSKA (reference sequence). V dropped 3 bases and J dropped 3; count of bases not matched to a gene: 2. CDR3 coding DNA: TGCAGTGCTAGGGGACAGCACTACGAGCAGTACTTC. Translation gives CSARGQHYEQYF.

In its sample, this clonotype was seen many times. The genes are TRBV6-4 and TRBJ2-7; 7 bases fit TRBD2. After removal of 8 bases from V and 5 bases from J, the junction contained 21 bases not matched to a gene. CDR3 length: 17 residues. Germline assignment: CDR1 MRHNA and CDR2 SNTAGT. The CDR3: CASSTTTMTSYPHEQYF. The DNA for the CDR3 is TGTGCCAGCTCTACTACGACAATGACTAGCTATCCCCACGAGCAGTACTTC.

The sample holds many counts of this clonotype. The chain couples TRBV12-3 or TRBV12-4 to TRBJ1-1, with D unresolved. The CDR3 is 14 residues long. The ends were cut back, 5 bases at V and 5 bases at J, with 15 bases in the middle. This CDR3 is CASSQLDVGTEAFF. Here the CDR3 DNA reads TGTGCCAGCAGTCAATTAGACGTGGGAACTGAAGCTTTCTTT.